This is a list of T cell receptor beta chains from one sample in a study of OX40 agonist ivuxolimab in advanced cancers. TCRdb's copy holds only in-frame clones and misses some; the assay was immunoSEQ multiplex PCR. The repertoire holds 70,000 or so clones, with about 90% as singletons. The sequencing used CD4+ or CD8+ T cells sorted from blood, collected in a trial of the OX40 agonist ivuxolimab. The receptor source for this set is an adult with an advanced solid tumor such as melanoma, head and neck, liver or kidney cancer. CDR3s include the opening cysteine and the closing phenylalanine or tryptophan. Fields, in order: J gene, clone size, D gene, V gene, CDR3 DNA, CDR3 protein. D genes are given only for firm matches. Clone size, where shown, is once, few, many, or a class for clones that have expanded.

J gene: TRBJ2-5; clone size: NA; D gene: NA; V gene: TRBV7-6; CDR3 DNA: TGTGCCAGCAGCAAGCAACAGGGAGGGCAAGAGACCCAGTACTTC; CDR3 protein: CASSKQQGGQETQYF
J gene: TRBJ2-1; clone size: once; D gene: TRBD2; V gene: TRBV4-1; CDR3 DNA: TGCGCCAGCAGCCAAGACCCTAGCGGGAGTTCCTACAATGAGCAGTTCTTC; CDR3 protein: CASSQDPSGSSYNEQFF
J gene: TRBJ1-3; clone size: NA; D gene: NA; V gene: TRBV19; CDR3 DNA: TGTGCCAGTAGTCTCCCGACAGGCCGAAACACCATATATTTT; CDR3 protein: CASSLPTGRNTIYF
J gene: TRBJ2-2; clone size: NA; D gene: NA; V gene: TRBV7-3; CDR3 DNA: TGTGCCAGCAGCTTAACCGGGGTCAACACCGGGGAGCTGTTTTTT; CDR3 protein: CASSLTGVNTGELFF
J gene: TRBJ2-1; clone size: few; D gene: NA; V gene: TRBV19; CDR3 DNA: TGTGCCAGTAGTCCCCAAAGGGCTAGGGACTACAATGAGCAGTTCTTC; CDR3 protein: CASSPQRARDYNEQFF
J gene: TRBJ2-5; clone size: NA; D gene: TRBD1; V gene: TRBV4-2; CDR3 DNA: TGTGCCAGCAGCCACTCCGGGACAGGTAAAGAGACCCAGTACTTC; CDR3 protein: CASSHSGTGKETQYF
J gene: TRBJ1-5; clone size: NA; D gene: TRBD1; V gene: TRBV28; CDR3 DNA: TGTGCCAGCAGTTCACCGACAGGGGGGAGCAATCAGCCCCAGCATTTT; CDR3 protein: CASSSPTGGSNQPQHF
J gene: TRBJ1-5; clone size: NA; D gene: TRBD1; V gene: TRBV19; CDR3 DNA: TGTGCCAGTCAGGGGGCTTTTTGGGGCAATCAGCCCCAGCATTTT; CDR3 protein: CASQGAFWGNQPQHF
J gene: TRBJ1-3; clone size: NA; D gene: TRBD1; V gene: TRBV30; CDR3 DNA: TGTGCCGCGCCAAGGACAGGGGGAAGAGGAAACACCATATATTTT; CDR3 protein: CAAPRTGGRGNTIYF
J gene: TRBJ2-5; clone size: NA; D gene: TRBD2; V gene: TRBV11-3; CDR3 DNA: TGTGCCAGTCAGCGGGGCCGCGGGGAGACCCAGTACTTC; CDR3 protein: CASQRGRGETQYF
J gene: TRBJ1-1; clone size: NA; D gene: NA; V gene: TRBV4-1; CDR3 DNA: TGCGCCAGCAGCCAATCCAGGGTGGGGAACACTGAAGCTTTCTTT; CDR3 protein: CASSQSRVGNTEAFF
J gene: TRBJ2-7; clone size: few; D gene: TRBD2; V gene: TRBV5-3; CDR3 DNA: TGTGCCAGCACGGCGACTAGCGCACAAGCCCACGAGCAGTACTTC; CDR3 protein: CASTATSAQAHEQYF
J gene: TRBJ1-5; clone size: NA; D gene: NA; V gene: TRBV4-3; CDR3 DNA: TGCGCCAGCAGCCAAGATGGGGGGCGCAATCAGCCCCAGCATTTT; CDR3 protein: CASSQDGGRNQPQHF
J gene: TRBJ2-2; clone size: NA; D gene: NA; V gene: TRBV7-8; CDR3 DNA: TGTGCCAGCAGCACAGACCGAAACACCGGGGAGCTGTTTTTT; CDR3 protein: CASSTDRNTGELFF
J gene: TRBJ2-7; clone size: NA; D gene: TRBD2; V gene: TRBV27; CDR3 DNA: TGTGCCAGCAGCAATCCTAGCGGGAGTTCCTACGAGCAGTACTTC; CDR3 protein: CASSNPSGSSYEQYF
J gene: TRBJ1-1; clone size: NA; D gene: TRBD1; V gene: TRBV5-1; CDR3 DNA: TGCGCCAGCAGCTTGACAGGGGGTAGTGAAGCTTTCTTT; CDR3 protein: CASSLTGGSEAFF
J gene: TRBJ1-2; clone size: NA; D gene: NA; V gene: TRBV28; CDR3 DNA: TGTGCCAGCAGGCGAAGGACGGATGGCTACACCTTC; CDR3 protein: CASRRRTDGYTF
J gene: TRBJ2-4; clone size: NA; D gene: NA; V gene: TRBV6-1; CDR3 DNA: TGTGCCAGCAGTGAAGGGGGAGCCAAAAACATTCAGTACTTC; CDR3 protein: CASSEGGAKNIQYF
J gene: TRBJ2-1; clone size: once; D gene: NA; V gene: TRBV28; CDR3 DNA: TGTGCCAGCAGACGAGGGGGTATTGCTACCTCCTACAATGAGCAGTTCTTC; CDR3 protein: CASRRGGIATSYNEQFF
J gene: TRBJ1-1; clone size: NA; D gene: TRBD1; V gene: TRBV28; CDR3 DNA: TGTGCCAGCAGTTTGATCAAAGGACAGGGGGCCCACACTGAAGCTTTCTTT; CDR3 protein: CASSLIKGQGAHTEAFF
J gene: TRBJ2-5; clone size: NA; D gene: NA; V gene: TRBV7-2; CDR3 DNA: TGTGCCAGCAGCCACCTGAGGGAGACCCAGTACTTC; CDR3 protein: CASSHLRETQYF
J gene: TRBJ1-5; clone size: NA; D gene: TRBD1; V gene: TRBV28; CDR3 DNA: TGTGCCAGCAGGTGGGACAGGTTGAGGGGTCAGCCCCAGCATTTT; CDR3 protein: CASRWDRLRGQPQHF
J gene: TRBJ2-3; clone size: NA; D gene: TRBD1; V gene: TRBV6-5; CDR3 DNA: TGTGCCAGCCGGACAGGGCTTAAAGATACGCAGTATTTT; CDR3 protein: CASRTGLKDTQYF
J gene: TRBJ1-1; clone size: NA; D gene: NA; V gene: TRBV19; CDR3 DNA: TGTGCCAGTAGTACCCGACAGGATGGGAACACTGAAGCTTTCTTT; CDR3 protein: CASSTRQDGNTEAFF
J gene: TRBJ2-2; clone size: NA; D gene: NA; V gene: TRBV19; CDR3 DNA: TGTGCCAGTAACCCCACCACCGGGGAGCTGTTTTTT; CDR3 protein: CASNPTTGELFF
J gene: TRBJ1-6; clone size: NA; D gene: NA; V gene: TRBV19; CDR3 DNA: TGTGCCAGTAGTATACTGGACTCACCCCTCCACTTT; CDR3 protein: CASSILDSPLHF
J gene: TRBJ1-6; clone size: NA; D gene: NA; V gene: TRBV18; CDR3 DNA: TGTGCCAGCTCCCCGGGGTCGCCCCTCCACTTT; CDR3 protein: CASSPGSPLHF
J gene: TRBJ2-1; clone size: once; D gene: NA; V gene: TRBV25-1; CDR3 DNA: TGTGCCAGCAGTGAAGTGGGTCTCCTTAACAATGAGCAGTTCTTC; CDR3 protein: CASSEVGLLNNEQFF
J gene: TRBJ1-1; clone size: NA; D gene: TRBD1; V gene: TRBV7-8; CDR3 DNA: TGTGCCAGCAGCACCTACAGGGGAGCGAACACTGAAGCTTTCTTT; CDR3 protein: CASSTYRGANTEAFF
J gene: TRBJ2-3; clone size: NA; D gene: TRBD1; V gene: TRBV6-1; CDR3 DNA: TGTGCCAGCAGACTGATACAGGGGCTTTCAGATACGCAGTATTTT; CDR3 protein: CASRLIQGLSDTQYF
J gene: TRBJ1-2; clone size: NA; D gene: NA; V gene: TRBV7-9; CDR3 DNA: TGTGCCAGCAGCTTAGCGGGGTCAGGGAACTATGGCTACACCTTC; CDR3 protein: CASSLAGSGNYGYTF
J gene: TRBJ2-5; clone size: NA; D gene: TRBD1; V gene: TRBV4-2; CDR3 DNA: TGTGCCAGCAGCCAAGCAAAGACAGGGGTCGAGACCCAGTACTTC; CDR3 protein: CASSQAKTGVETQYF
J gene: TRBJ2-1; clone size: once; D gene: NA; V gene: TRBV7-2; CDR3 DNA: TGTGCCAGCAGCTTAGTTAGCGGTTCCTACAATGAGCAGTTCTTC; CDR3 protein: CASSLVSGSYNEQFF
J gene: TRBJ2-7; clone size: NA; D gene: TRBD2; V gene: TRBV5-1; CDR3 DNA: TGCGCCAGCAGCTTGAACGCCGGGACTAGCGGTTCCTACGAGCAGTACTTC; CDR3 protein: CASSLNAGTSGSYEQYF
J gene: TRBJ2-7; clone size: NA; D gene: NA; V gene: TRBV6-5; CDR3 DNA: TGTGCCAGCACCTATTCTACGGCAGCGGCCTACGAGCAGTACTTC; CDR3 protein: CASTYSTAAAYEQYF
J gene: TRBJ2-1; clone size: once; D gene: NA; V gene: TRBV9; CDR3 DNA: TGTGCCAGCAGCGTAGTCGGGCCCCGAGGGAATGAGCAGTTCTTC; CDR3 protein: CASSVVGPRGNEQFF
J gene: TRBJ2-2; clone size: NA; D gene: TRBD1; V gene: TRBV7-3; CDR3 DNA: TGTGCCAGCAGACGACAGGGCAACACCGGGGAGCTGTTTTTT; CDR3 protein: CASRRQGNTGELFF
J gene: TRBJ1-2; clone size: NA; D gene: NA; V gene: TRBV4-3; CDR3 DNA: TGCGCCAGCAGCCAAGACACGAACTATGGCTACACCTTC; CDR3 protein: CASSQDTNYGYTF
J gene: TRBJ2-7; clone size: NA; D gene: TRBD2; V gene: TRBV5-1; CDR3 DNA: TGCGCCAGCACCCCCACAGCGGGGACTTACGAGCAGTACTTC; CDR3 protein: CASTPTAGTYEQYF
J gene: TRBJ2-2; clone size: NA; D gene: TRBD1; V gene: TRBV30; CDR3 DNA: TGTGCCTGGAGAGAGGGACAGGTCCGCACCGGGGAGCTGTTTTTT; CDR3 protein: CAWREGQVRTGELFF
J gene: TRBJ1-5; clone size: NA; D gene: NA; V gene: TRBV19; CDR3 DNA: TGTGCCAGTAGTACCCCCGACGGGGAGGACCAGCCCCAGCATTTT; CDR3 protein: CASSTPDGEDQPQHF
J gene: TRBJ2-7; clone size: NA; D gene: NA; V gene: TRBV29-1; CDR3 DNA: TGCAGCGTTGGAGCCTCACAGGGATCCCCCTACGAGCAGTACTTC; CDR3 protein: CSVGASQGSPYEQYF
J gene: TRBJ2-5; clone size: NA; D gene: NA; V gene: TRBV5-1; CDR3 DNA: TGCGCCAGCAACGGGACTCCTCAAGAGACCCAGTACTTC; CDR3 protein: CASNGTPQETQYF